A selection of T cell receptor beta chains follows, all from one sample in a study of cytomegalovirus exposure and HLA in healthy donors. The protocol was immunoSEQ multiplex PCR, while the TCRdb copy is restricted to in-frame clones and leaves out a portion. The sample holds 120,000 or so clones, roughly 89% seen once. The specimen was PBMCs. Every receptor here comes from a woman under 30 in good health and CMV-seronegative. The CDR3 runs from the conserved cysteine through the conserved F or W. A D gene is named only where the DNA matches it firmly.

j_call: TRBJ1-2
v_call: TRBV5-5
cdr3_length: 13
d_call: TRBD1
cdr3_nt: TGTGCCAGCAGCGCCACAGGGGACTATGGCTACACCTTC
cdr3_aa: CASSATGDYGYTF

j_call: TRBJ1-1
v_call: TRBV30
cdr3_length: 13
d_call: NA
cdr3_nt: TGTGCCTGCTCCCGGGACATTCGATCTGAAGCTTTCTTT
cdr3_aa: CACSRDIRSEAFF

j_call: TRBJ2-3
v_call: TRBV29-1
cdr3_length: 14
d_call: TRBD2
cdr3_nt: TGCAGCGTTGATCGCGGGGGGTACACAGATACGCAGTATTTT
cdr3_aa: CSVDRGGYTDTQYF

j_call: TRBJ2-7
v_call: TRBV27
cdr3_length: 16
d_call: NA
cdr3_nt: TGTGCCAGCAGGTCGTGGTTCGGTAAAAGCTCCTACGAGCAGTACTTC
cdr3_aa: CASRSWFGKSSYEQYF

j_call: TRBJ2-2
v_call: TRBV29-1
cdr3_length: 13
d_call: NA
cdr3_nt: TGCAGCGTTGGGCAGGGGACCACCGGGGAGCTGTTTTTT
cdr3_aa: CSVGQGTTGELFF

j_call: TRBJ2-7
v_call: TRBV28
cdr3_length: 12
d_call: NA
cdr3_nt: TGTGCCAGCAGTTTGGGGACGGGACAAGAGTACTTC
cdr3_aa: CASSLGTGQEYF

j_call: TRBJ2-7
v_call: TRBV7-2
cdr3_length: 15
d_call: NA
cdr3_nt: TGTGCCAGCAGCCCGGTGGGAGCCCCGGACTACGAGCAGTACTTC
cdr3_aa: CASSPVGAPDYEQYF

j_call: TRBJ2-2
v_call: TRBV2
cdr3_length: 19
d_call: TRBD2
cdr3_nt: TGTGCCAGCAACGGTCCCACTACTAGCGGGGGGTCGAGCACCGGGGAGCTGTTTTTT
cdr3_aa: CASNGPTTSGGSSTGELFF

j_call: TRBJ1-3
v_call: TRBV28
cdr3_length: 17
d_call: TRBD1
cdr3_nt: TGTGCCACCCTCATGTCGGCGAGGGGGGACAGGGGTAACACCATATATTTT
cdr3_aa: CATLMSARGDRGNTIYF

j_call: TRBJ1-5
v_call: TRBV7-7
cdr3_length: 13
d_call: NA
cdr3_nt: TGTGCCAGCAGCTTGGGGCTGGGTCAGCCCCAGCATTTT
cdr3_aa: CASSLGLGQPQHF

j_call: TRBJ2-5
v_call: TRBV28
cdr3_length: 15
d_call: NA
cdr3_nt: TGTGCCAGCAGTTTCGGTGCAGTTCGCGGAGAGACCCAGTACTTC
cdr3_aa: CASSFGAVRGETQYF

j_call: TRBJ2-3
v_call: TRBV2
cdr3_length: 16
d_call: NA
cdr3_nt: TGTGCCAGCAGTGAATTGGCGGGGGCAGCCACAGATACGCAGTATTTT
cdr3_aa: CASSELAGAATDTQYF

j_call: TRBJ1-1
v_call: TRBV4-1
cdr3_length: 16
d_call: NA
cdr3_nt: TGCGCCAGCAGCCAAGATCATAGTTGGGGGGGCACTGAAGCTTTCTTT
cdr3_aa: CASSQDHSWGGTEAFF

j_call: TRBJ2-1
v_call: TRBV10-1
cdr3_length: 16
d_call: NA
cdr3_nt: TGCGCCAGCAGTGAATCTGCGGCGAACCCCTCGGGGGAGCAGTTCTTC
cdr3_aa: CASSESAANPSGEQFF

j_call: TRBJ1-1
v_call: TRBV27
cdr3_length: 16
d_call: TRBD1
cdr3_nt: TGTGCCAGCAGTCCCCCACAGGGGTCGAGGGGAAATGAAGCTTTCTTT
cdr3_aa: CASSPPQGSRGNEAFF